What follows are 25 T cell receptor beta chains derived from one specimen sequenced in a study of blood T cell repertoires in COVID-19. Repertoires were generated with immunoSEQ multiplex PCR, while TCRdb's copy carries only in-frame clones and drops some. The repertoire holds roughly 150,000 clones, with more than 75% as singletons. Sequencing used peripheral blood. These receptors were collected from a man in his late teens or twenties with acute or convalescent COVID-19.

This chain links TRBV4-1 with TRBJ1-4; D ambiguous. V dropped 2 bases and J dropped 8 bases, with 24 bases sitting between them. CDR1 is MGHRA and CDR2 is YSYEKL in the germline V gene. CDR3 length: 18 residues. This CDR3 reads CASSQTLATQYSFEKLFF. The DNA for the CDR3 is TGCGCCAGCAGCCAAACCTTAGCTACTCAATACTCTTTCGAAAAACTGTTTTTT.

As regards this clone: Distinct nucleotide sequences in the sample also encode this CDR3. This rearrangement joins TRBV19 to TRBJ1-1, with unresolved D. Trimming shortened V by 4 bases and J by 5 bases, and 11 bases separated the two germline ends. The CDR3 totals 13 residues. In germline, CDR1 is LNHDA, CDR2 SQIVND (reference sequence). The CDR3 region is CASSSGGRTEAFF. The CDR3 DNA is TGTGCCAGTAGTAGTGGAGGGCGGACTGAAGCTTTCTTT.

The chain carries TRBV6-2 or TRBV6-3 and TRBJ1-2; a possible D gene is TRBD1 (6 bases). The length of the CDR3 is 14 residues. The ends were cut back, 0 bases at V and 5 bases at J, with 10 bases in the middle. Germline V gene lookup returns CDR1 MNHEY and CDR2 SVGEGT. The CDR3 reads CASSYSTRGYGYTF. CDR3 bases: TGTGCCAGCAGTTACTCCACGAGGGGGTATGGCTACACCTTC.

This clone was seen a few times. This sequence joins TRBV29-1 and TRBJ2-2; tentative D call: TRBD1 (5 bases). V gave up 4 bases and J gave up 6 bases, with 15 bases separating them. Germline lookup yields CDR1 SQVTM and CDR2 ANQGSEA. The CDR3 covers 14 residues. The CDR3 DNA follows: TGCAGCGTTGTACCTGCCCAGGGCCCCGGGGAGCTGTTTTTT. It specifies CSVVPAQGPGELFF.

The gene calls are TRBV18 and TRBJ1-3; D might be TRBD1 (6 bases). The CDR3 is made up of 15 amino acids. Trimming took 2 bases from V and 2 from J, leaving 10 bases between them. Germline V CDR1 and CDR2: KGHSH, LQKENI. CDR3 region: CASSPGGAPGNTIYF. CDR3 bases: TGTGCCAGCTCACCAGGGGGGGCACCTGGAAACACCATATATTTT.

V and J are TRBV7-2 and TRBJ1-1; 9 bases match TRBD1. Germline CDR1 reads SGHTA; CDR2 reads FQGNSA. This CDR3 has 17 residues. Trimming removed 6 bases from V and 4 bases from J; junction bases left unmatched: 15. CDR3 in DNA: TGTGCCAGCAGTGATAAGGGCAACAGGGGGCGAGTCACTGAAGCTTTCTTT. The encoded protein is CASSDKGNRGRVTEAFF.

There are a few counts of this clone. The chain recombines TRBV30 with TRBJ2-4, with D possibly being TRBD1 (7 bases). V was trimmed by 5 bases and J by 2 bases, leaving 37 bases between them. This CDR3 is 22 amino acids long. CDR1 GTSNPN and CDR2 SVGIG come from the germline V gene (reference sequence). DNA for the CDR3: TGTGCCTGGGAAAGGCCGGAACCAGGGGTGGAGGGCACAGGGGCTTCCAAAAACATTCAGTACTTC. Translated: CAWERPEPGVEGTGASKNIQYF.

Note on this clone: This sample also contains other DNA sequences that code for the same CDR3. The chain combines TRBV5-1 with TRBJ2-5, with D perhaps TRBD1 (6 bases). Per germline, CDR1 SGHRS and CDR2 YFSETQ. The V and J ends lost 4 bases and 1 base respectively, with 11 bases between them. The length of the CDR3 is 14 residues. The CDR3 bases are TGCGCCAGCAGCCTCGACAGGACCCAAGAGACCCAGTACTTC. Residues: CASSLDRTQETQYF.

The J gene is TRBJ1-5, the V gene TRBV5-1; 7 nucleotides match TRBD1. Trimming took 2 bases from V and 7 from J; bases not matched to a gene: 6. Germline V gene sequence: CDR1 SGHRS, CDR2 YFSETQ. The CDR3 has 14 residues. The CDR3 sequence is CASSLTGVEQPQHF. Here the CDR3 DNA reads TGCGCCAGCAGCTTAACAGGGGTTGAACAGCCCCAGCATTTT.

This clone was seen once. The chain has TRBV19 and TRBJ2-1, with 7 bases identical to TRBD2. Germline loops: CDR1 LNHDA, CDR2 SQIVND (reference sequence). V shed 0 bases, J shed 0 bases, and the junction held 8 bases outside the gene matches. CDR3 length equals 18 residues. As DNA, the CDR3 is TGTGCCAGTAGTATAGAGCTGGGAGGGAGTGACTCCTACAATGAGCAGTTCTTC. This codes for CASSIELGGSDSYNEQFF.

This clone occurred once. The chain joins TRBV3-1 (or the pseudogene TRBV3-2) to TRBJ1-5; a weak D match, TRBD1 (5 bases). V lost 5 bases, J lost 4 bases, and 9 bases lay in between. Germline loops: CDR1 LGHDT, CDR2 YNNKEL (reference sequence). The CDR3 loop spans 13 amino acids. CDR3 amino acids: CASSESGNQPQHF. The CDR3, as DNA: TGTGCCAGCAGCGAATCAGGGAATCAGCCCCAGCATTTT.

The chain joins TRBV7-9 to TRBJ1-4; TRBD1 is a possible D gene (5 bases). Germline V gene data show CDR1 as SEHNR and CDR2 as FQNEAQ (reference sequence). V dropped 2 bases and J dropped 7 bases, with 8 bases sitting between them. The length of the CDR3 is 13 residues. The CDR3 reads CASSLPDSEKLFF. The CDR3 coding sequence is TGTGCCAGCAGCTTACCTGACAGTGAAAAACTGTTTTTT.

The genes are TRBV7-8 and TRBJ1-2, with 12 positions matching TRBD1. V was pared by 3 bases and J by 4 bases, with 6 bases of the junction left unmatched. The CDR3 totals 16 residues. Germline CDR1 is SGHVS and CDR2 is FQNEAQ. CDR3 DNA sequence: TGTGCCAGCAGCTTGGGGACAGGGGGCTCAGGCTATGGCTACACCTTC. This encodes CASSLGTGGSGYGYTF.

The chain uses TRBV19 and TRBJ1-2; 10 positions agree with TRBD1. With 0 bases clipped from V and 5 bases from J, the junction kept 0 bases outside the gene matches. The CDR3 length is 14 residues. CDR1 and CDR2 (germline): LNHDA, SQIVND (reference sequence). CDR3 loop: CASSIEGQGYGYTF. CDR3 in DNA: TGTGCCAGTAGTATAGAGGGACAGGGGTATGGCTACACCTTC.

V gene TRBV3-1 (or the pseudogene TRBV3-2) combines with J gene TRBJ1-2, with a weak D call TRBD1 (5 bases). The germline CDR1 and CDR2 sequences are LGHDT and YNNKEL (reference sequence). Trimming removed 4 bases from V and 5 bases from J, with 8 bases in between. The CDR3 length is 12 residues. CDR3 coding DNA: TGTGCCAGCAGCCTTCGGGGGTATGGCTACACCTTC. It specifies CASSLRGYGYTF.

The chain uses TRBV5-6 and TRBJ2-7, with a tentative D call TRBD2 (6 bases). The length of the CDR3 is 16 residues. The germline V gene encodes CDR1 SGHDT and CDR2 YYEEEE. Trimming shortened V by 3 bases and J by 1 base, and 17 bases separated the two germline ends. The DNA of the CDR3 is TGTGCCAGCAGCTACTCGGCCGGGGGTGATTCCTACGAGCAGTACTTC. This encodes CASSYSAGGDSYEQYF.

This chain uses TRBV5-1 with TRBJ1-1, with D uncertain. V was clipped by 3 bases and J by 2 bases, with 8 bases between them. CDR3 length equals 13 residues. Germline CDR1 reads SGHRS; CDR2 reads YFSETQ. DNA for the CDR3: TGCGCCAGCAGCTCGACACTCAACACTGAAGCTTTCTTT. This sequence encodes CASSSTLNTEAFF.

V gene TRBV24-1 combines with J gene TRBJ2-3; 9 nucleotides align to TRBD1. This CDR3 has 16 amino acids. V shed 3 bases, J shed 0 bases, and the junction held 3 bases outside the gene matches. The V gene's germline CDR1 is KGHDR and CDR2 SFDVKD. The CDR3 sequence: CATSDPGQGSTDTQYF. CDR3 nucleotide sequence: TGTGCCACCAGTGATCCCGGACAGGGGAGCACAGATACGCAGTATTTT.

The J gene is TRBJ2-5, the V gene TRBV2; 8 bases agree with TRBD2. The CDR3 is 15 residues long. The trim removed 3 bases at V and 1 base at J, leaving 4 bases unmatched. Germline V CDR1 and CDR2: SNHLY, FYNNEI. CDR3 nucleotide sequence: TGTGCCAGCAGTGATTCCCGGGGGGGCCAAGAGACCCAGTACTTC. Protein product: CASSDSRGGQETQYF. Filled out from reference TRBV2 and TRBJ2-5, the complete variable domain reads EPEVTQTPSHQVTQMGQEVILRCVPISNHLYFYWYRQILGQKVEFLVSFYNNEISEKSEIFDDQFSVERPDGSNFTLKIRSTKLEDSAMYFCASSDSRGGQETQYFGPGTRLLVL.

This clone was seen only a few times. The V gene is TRBV18, the J gene TRBJ2-7; a weak D match, TRBD1 (5 bases). The germline V gene encodes CDR1 KGHSH and CDR2 LQKENI. Trimming left V 1 base short and J 1 base short, with 14 bases between. The CDR3 totals 16 residues. CDR3 nucleotides: TGTGCCAGCTCACCACGGTCAGGGTTGGGGTCCTACGAGCAGTACTTC. Translating gives CASSPRSGLGSYEQYF. The full variable domain, its missing parts supplied by reference TRBV18 and TRBJ2-7, is NAGVMQNPRHLVRRRGQEARLRCSPMKGHSHVYWYRQLPEEGLKFMVYLQKENIIDESGMPKERFSAEFPKEGPSILRIQQVVRGDSAAYFCASSPRSGLGSYEQYFGPGTRLTVT.

The chain joins TRBV27 to TRBJ2-7, with TRBD1 identical over 9 bases. This CDR3 has 15 amino acids. From germline, CDR1 is MNHEY and CDR2 SMNVEV (reference sequence). Unmatched junction bases numbered 18, after V lost 6 bases and J lost 12 bases. CDR3: CASRIATGQGAQRYF. CDR3 in DNA: TGTGCCAGCAGAATCGCCACGGGACAGGGTGCCCAACGGTACTTC.

This chain links TRBV24-1 with TRBJ2-5; 7 bases are shared with TRBD1. The ends lost 5 bases at V and 5 bases at J; junction bases unmatched: 7. The CDR3 extends over 14 amino acids. Germline V gene lookup returns CDR1 KGHDR and CDR2 SFDVKD. CDR3 sequence: CATSGRQGMETQYF. In DNA form, the CDR3 reads TGTGCCACCAGTGGCCGACAGGGCATGGAGACCCAGTACTTC.

The chain links TRBV7-9 to TRBJ1-2; D gene uncertain. Looked up from germline, CDR1 is SEHNR and CDR2 is FQNEAQ (reference sequence). The CDR3 spans 11 residues. Trimming shortened V by 6 bases and J by 4 bases, and 6 bases separated the two germline ends. The CDR3 sequence is CASRLSYGYTF. CDR3 nucleotides: TGTGCCAGCAGATTGAGCTATGGCTACACCTTC.

V and J are TRBV15 and TRBJ1-2, with 7 bases lining up with TRBD1. Trimming removed 1 base from V and 7 bases from J; junction bases left unmatched: 3. The CDR3 is 13 residues long. Germline V gene data show CDR1 as LNHNV and CDR2 as YYDKDF (reference sequence). As DNA, the CDR3 is TGTGCCACCAGCAGAGGCCCAGGGGGTGGCTACACCTTC. Its translation is CATSRGPGGGYTF.

The chain is built from TRBV27 and TRBJ2-1; 11 bases are shared with TRBD2. Germline loops: CDR1 MNHEY, CDR2 SMNVEV (reference sequence). This CDR3 has 17 amino acids. J was trimmed by 7 bases and V by 6 bases; bases with no gene match: 14. CDR3 loop: CASRVGGPGTSGNEQFF. The CDR3 nucleotides read TGTGCCAGCAGGGTCGGGGGCCCAGGGACTAGCGGTAATGAGCAGTTCTTC.